This T cell receptor (beta chain) was sequenced during a study of control samples from healthy donors and cancer patients. TCRdb's copy holds only in-frame clones and misses some; the assay was immunoSEQ multiplex PCR. The data contain 55,000 to 80,000 clones, roughly nine tenths of them seen just once; the ten biggest clones take up 5% to 6.5%. This clone has just one count. Germline values: CDR1 SEHNR, CDR2 FQNEAQ (reference sequence). V was shortened by 5 bases and J by 2 bases, with 10 bases between the two germline ends. There are 13 residues in the CDR3. Sequenced: PBMCs. This clonotype was sampled from a man in his fifties or sixties with colorectal cancer. The chain combines TRBV7-9 with TRBJ2-7, with D uncertain. The CDR3 is CASSPPWAYEQYF. The CDR3 DNA reads TGTGCCAGCAGCCCGCCATGGGCCTACGAGCAGTACTTC.